This T cell receptor beta chain was sequenced in a study of blood T cell repertoires in COVID-19. Across the whole study: Acute and convalescent COVID-19 samples came from the United States, Italy and Spain. From T cells, B-cell-depleted T cells, or PBMCs came the material, which was cDNA or gDNA.

Per the authors' pipeline: Nucleated cell counts were estimated from reference gene primer amplification. Repertoires were generated with immunoSEQ multiplex PCR, while TCRdb's copy carries only in-frame clones and drops some. That table supplies the V and J calls and clone size; D and trimming were determined from the DNA. Among around 58,000 clones listed, around 93% were seen once. J was trimmed by 3 bases and V by 4 bases; bases with no gene match: 6. From germline, CDR1 is LNHDA and CDR2 SQIVND (reference sequence). The CDR3 runs 16 residues. This chain links TRBV19 with TRBJ2-1, with 10 bases that match TRBD1. The TCR sequence derives from a woman in her sixties with active or convalescent COVID-19. The source material was peripheral blood. The CDR3 protein is CASSTADRGHYNEQFF. CDR3 nucleotides: TGTGCCAGTAGTACCGCCGACAGGGGGCACTACAATGAGCAGTTCTTC.